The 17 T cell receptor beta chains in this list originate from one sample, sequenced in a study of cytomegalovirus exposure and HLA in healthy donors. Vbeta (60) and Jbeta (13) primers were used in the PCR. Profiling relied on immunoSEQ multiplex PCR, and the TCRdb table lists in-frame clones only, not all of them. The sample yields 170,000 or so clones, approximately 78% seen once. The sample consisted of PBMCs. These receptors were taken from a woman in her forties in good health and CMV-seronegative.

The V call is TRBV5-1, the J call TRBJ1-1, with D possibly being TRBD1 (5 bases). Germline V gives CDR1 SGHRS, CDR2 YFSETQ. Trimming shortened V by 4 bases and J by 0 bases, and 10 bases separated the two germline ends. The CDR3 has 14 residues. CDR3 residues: CASSQAQVNTEAFF. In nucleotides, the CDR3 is TGCGCCAGCAGCCAAGCACAGGTGAACACTGAAGCTTTCTTT.

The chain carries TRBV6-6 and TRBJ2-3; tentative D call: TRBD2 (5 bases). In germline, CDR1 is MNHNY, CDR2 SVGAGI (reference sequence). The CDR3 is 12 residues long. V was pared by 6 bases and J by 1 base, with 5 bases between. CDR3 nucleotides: TGTGCCAGCAGGGAGGGCACAGATACGCAGTATTTT. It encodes CASREGTDTQYF.

The DNA of the CDR3 is TGCACCAGCAGCCAAGCTAGCCGGACTAGCACAGATACGCAGTATTTT. Its protein is CTSSQASRTSTDTQYF. The J gene is TRBJ2-3, the V gene TRBV1; TRBD2 was called by the table and not checked on the DNA. TRBV1 is reported as a pseudogene. This CDR3 comprises 16 residues.

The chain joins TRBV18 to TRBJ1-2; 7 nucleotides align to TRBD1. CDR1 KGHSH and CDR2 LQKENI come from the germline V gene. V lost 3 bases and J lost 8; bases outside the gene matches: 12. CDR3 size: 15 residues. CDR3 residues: CASSPSIDRVFGYTF. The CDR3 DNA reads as TGTGCCAGCTCACCTAGCATAGACAGGGTATTCGGCTACACCTTC.

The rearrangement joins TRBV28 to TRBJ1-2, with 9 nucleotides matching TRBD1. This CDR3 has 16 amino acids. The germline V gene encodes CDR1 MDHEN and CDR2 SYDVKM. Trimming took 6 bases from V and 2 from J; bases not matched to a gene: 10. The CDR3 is CASRPNGQGMNYGYTF. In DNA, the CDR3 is TGTGCCAGCAGACCCAATGGACAGGGGATGAACTATGGCTACACCTTC.

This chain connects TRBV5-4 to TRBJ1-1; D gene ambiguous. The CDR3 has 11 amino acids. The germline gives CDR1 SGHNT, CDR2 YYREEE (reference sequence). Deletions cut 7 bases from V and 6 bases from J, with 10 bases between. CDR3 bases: TGTGCCAGCTCCGTGGCTTCTGAAGCTTTCTTT. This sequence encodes CASSVASEAFF.

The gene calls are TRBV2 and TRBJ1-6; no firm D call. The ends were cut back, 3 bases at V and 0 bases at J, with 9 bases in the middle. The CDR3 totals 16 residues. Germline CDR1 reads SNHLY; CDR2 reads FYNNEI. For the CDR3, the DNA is TGTGCCAGCAGTGATGTGTGGAGCTCCTATAATTCACCCCTCCACTTT. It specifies CASSDVWSSYNSPLHF.

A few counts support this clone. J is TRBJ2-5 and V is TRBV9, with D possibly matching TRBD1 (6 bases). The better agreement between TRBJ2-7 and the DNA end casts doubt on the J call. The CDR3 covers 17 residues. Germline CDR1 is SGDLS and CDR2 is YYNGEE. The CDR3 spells CASSARPTGTGSYEQYF. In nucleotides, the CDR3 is TGTGCCAGCAGCGCCCGACCCACAGGGACCGGATCCTACGAGCAGTACTTC.

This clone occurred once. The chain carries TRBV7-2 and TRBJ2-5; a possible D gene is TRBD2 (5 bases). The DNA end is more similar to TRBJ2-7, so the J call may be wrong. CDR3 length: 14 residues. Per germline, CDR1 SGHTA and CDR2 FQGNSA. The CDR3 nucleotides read TGTGCCAGCAGCGCCTACGGACTGATTTACGAGCAGTACTTC. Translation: CASSAYGLIYEQYF.

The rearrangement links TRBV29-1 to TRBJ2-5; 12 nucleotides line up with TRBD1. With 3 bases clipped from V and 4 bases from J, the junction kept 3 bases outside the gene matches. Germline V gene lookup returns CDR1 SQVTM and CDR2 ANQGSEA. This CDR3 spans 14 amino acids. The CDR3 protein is CSVDPGQGAETQYF. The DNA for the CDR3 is TGCAGCGTTGACCCGGGACAGGGGGCAGAGACCCAGTACTTC. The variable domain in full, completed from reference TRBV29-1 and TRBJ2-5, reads SAVISQKPSRDICQRGTSLTIQCQVDSQVTMMFWYRQQPGQSLTLIATANQGSEATYESGFVIDKFPISRPNLTFSTLTVSNMSPEDSSIYLCSVDPGQGAETQYFGPGTRLLVL.

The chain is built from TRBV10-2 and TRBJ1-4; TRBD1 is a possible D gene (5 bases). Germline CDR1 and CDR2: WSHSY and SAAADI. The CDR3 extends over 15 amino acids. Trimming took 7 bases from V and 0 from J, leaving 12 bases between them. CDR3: CASMDGAATNEKLFF. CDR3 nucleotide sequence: TGCGCCAGCATGGATGGGGCGGCAACTAATGAAAAACTGTTTTTT.

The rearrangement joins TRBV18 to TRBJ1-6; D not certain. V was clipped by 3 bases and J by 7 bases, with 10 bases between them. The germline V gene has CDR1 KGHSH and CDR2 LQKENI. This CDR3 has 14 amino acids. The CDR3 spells CASSPAGQNSPLHF. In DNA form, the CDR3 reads TGTGCCAGCTCACCGGCGGGTCAAAATTCACCCCTCCACTTT.

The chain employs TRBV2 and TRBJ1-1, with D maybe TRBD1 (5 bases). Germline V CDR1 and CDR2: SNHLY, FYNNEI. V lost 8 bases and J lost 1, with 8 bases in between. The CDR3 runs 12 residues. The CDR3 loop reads CASGARNTEAFF. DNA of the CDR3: TGTGCCAGCGGGGCGCGGAACACTGAAGCTTTCTTT.

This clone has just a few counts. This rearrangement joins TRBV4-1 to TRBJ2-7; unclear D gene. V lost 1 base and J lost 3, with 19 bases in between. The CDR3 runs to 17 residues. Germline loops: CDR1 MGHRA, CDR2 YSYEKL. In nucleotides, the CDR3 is TGCGCCAGCAGCCAAGGTAAAGTAGCAGAAGTCTACTACGAGCAGTACTTC. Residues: CASSQGKVAEVYYEQYF.

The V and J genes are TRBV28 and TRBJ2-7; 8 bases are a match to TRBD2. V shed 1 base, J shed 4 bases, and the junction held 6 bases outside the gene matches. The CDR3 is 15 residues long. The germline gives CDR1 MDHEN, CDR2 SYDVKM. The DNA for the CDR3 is TGTGCCAGCAGTTTATCGGGAGGGGCCGTGTACGAGCAGTACTTC. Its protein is CASSLSGGAVYEQYF.

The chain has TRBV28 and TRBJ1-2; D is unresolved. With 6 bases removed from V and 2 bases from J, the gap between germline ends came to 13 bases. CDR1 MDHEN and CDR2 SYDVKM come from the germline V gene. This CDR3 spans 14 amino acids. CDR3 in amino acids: CASRGSRGNYGYTF. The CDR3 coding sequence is TGTGCCAGCAGGGGTTCCCGAGGGAACTATGGCTACACCTTC.

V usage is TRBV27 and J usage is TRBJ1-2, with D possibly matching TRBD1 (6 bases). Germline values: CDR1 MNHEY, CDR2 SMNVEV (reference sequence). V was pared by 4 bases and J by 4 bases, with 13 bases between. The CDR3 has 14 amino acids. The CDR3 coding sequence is TGTGCCAGCAGTTGGGGGCAGCGGTCCTATGGCTACACCTTC. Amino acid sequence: CASSWGQRSYGYTF.